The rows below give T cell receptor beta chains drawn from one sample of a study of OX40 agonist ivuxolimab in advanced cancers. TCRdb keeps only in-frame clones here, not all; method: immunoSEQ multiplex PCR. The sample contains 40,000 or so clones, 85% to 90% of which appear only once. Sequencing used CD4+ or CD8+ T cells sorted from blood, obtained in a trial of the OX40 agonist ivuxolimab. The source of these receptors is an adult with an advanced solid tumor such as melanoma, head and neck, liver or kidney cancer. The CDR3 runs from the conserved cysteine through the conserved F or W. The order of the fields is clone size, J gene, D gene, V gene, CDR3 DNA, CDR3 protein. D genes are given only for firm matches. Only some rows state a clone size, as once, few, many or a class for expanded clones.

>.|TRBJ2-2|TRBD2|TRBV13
TGTGCCAGCAGCGGGCTAGCGGGGGGCAACACCGGGGAGCTGTTTTTT
CASSGLAGGNTGELFF
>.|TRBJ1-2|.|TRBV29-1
TGCAGCGTTGACAGGGAGAACTATGGCTACACCTTC
CSVDRENYGYTF
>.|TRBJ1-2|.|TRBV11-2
TGTGCCAGCAGCCTGGGAAGGGACTACACCTTC
CASSLGRDYTF
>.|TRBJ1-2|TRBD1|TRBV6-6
TGTGCCAGCAGTTTAGGCAGGGGGCCCCGGAGGGGCTACACCTTC
CASSLGRGPRRGYTF
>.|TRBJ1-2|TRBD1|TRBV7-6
TGTGCCAGCAGCTTACCGGGACAGGGGCCCACTAACTATGGCTACACCTTC
CASSLPGQGPTNYGYTF
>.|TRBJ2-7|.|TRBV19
TGTGCCAGTAATGGACCGGCCTACGAGCAGTACTTC
CASNGPAYEQYF
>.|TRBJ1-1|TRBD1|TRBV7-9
TGTGCCAGCAGCTTCGGACAGGGAGGGACTGAAGCTTTCTTT
CASSFGQGGTEAFF
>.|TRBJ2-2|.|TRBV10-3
TGTGCCATCAGTACGACGGACCCGAACACCGGGGAGCTGTTTTTT
CAISTTDPNTGELFF
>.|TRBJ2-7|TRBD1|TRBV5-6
TGTGCCAGCAGCCCCTGGACAGGGCGTAACTACGAGCAGTACTTC
CASSPWTGRNYEQYF
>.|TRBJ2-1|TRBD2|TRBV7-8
TGTGCCAGCAGCGCCGGACTAGCGGGAAATGAGCAGTTCTTC
CASSAGLAGNEQFF
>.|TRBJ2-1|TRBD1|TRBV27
TGTGCCAGCCGGGACAGTGGAAATGAGCAGTTCTTC
CASRDSGNEQFF
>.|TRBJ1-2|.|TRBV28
TGTGCCAGCAGTCCCCCGTTTGTACTCTATGGCTACACCTTC
CASSPPFVLYGYTF
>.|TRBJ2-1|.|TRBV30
TGTGCCTGGTCCCCCCCGGGAGCGGGTGAGCAGTTCTTC
CAWSPPGAGEQFF
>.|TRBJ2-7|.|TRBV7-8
TGTGCCAGCAGCTCTCCCTACGAGCAGTACTTC
CASSSPYEQYF
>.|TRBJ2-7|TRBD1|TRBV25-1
TGTGCCAGCAGTGAATATGGGACAGGAGTCTACGAGCAGTACTTC
CASSEYGTGVYEQYF
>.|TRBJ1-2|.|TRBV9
TGTGCCAGCAGCGTAGAGGTCAGCTATGGCTACACCTTC
CASSVEVSYGYTF
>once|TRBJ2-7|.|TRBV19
TGTGCCAGTAGTGGAGACCCTGACCCATACGAGCAGTACTTC
CASSGDPDPYEQYF
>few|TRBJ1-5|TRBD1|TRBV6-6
TGTGCCAGCAACGGACAGGGGAGGAATCAGCCCCAGCATTTT
CASNGQGRNQPQHF
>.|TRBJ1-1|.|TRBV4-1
TGCGCCAGCAGCCAAGAACCAGCGAACACTGAAGCTTTCTTT
CASSQEPANTEAFF
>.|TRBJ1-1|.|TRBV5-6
TGTGCCAGCAGCGAAATAGGGGAGAACACTGAAGCTTTCTTT
CASSEIGENTEAFF